This paragraph reports one TCR beta chain. Its antigen remains undetermined. Per-nucleotide qualities are absent, and no much larger clonotype sits a single base away. The data originate from a study of blood T cell repertoires in COVID-19 (dated by TCRdb to 2018 to 2020). Regarding the research as a whole: The collaborator samples originated in the United States, Italy and Spain and spanned the acute and convalescent phases of COVID-19. The material from the prospective study consisted of cDNA or gDNA derived from T cells, B-cell-depleted T cells, or PBMCs. The dataset comprised deeply sampled blood TCRbeta repertoires from subjects exposed to, actively infected with, or recovered from COVID-19. The repertoires were released in a freely available public database intended as a resource for research on the immune response to SARS-CoV-2. The samples were drawn from the first 160 participants of the ongoing ImmuneRACE study and from some 1,300 subjects provided by 6 global collaborators. The sample metadata nearly always contained a de-identified subject ID, COVID-19 status, age in years and sex. Where HLA class I and class II types were available, the types were taken from metadata supplied by the sample provider, not from assay-based typing.

TCRbeta CDR3 regions were amplified from genomic DNA using the immunoSEQ Assay, a bias-controlled multiplex PCR. Regarding the original processing steps: The number of nucleated cells in each sample was estimated by amplification of reference gene primers within the assay. To quantify the absolute abundance of each unique TCRbeta CDR3 rearrangement, sequence reads were collapsed and filtered. Productive Simpson clonality was computed per sample as the square root of Simpson's diversity index over productive rearrangements. TCRdb took over this immuneACCESS table, retaining in-frame rearrangements with V and J assigned. Such tables are incomplete; in checked studies, under half of the missing clones stem from an unresolved V gene, and the remainder is unexplained. The DNA gave D and trimming, while V, J and clone size come from that table. The sample yields 200,000 to 300,000 clones; 85% were counted once. Of the sample, about 5.1% falls within the top ten clones.

General study outcomes and caveats: How much clinical and demographic metadata was included differed by source and by participant, and the metadata was provided uncurated.

Taken from cysteine to phenylalanine, the CDR3 has 15 residues. The CDR3 DNA has 45 bases and is translated from base 1. Unmatched junction bases come to 5, with V trimmed by 5 bases and J by 2 bases. From a lookup of the germline V gene, CDR1 and CDR2 are SGHTA and FQGTGA. One collaborating source in Seattle enrolled patients while the patients were actively infected and followed the patients over time throughout the course of disease. The collaborating institutions used their own protocols to collect whole blood in K2EDTA tubes. For TCRbeta analysis, collaborators shipped samples in one of three forms: frozen whole blood, isolated PBMCs, or DNA extracted from either of those sample types.

The material sequenced was peripheral blood. The clonotype originates from a man aged 50-59 years with COVID-19, enrolled during active disease. In this chain, TRBV7-3 is recombined with TRBJ2-1; 8 central bases correspond to TRBD2. The nucleotide sequence is TGTGCCAGCAGCCCATTAGCGGGGCCCTACAATGAGCAGTTCTTC. This codes for CASSPLAGPYNEQFF.